A single sample is the source of the 14 T cell receptor beta chains below, sequenced in a study of T cells in Graves' hyperthyroidism and ophthalmopathy. TCR beta CDR3 regions were amplified from RNA transcripts. TCR CDR3 regions were first amplified by RT-PCR with HTBI primers. Each CDR3 protein gets one entry after TCRdb re-called the multiplex PCR reads with MiXCR. The data contain more than 650,000 distinct CDR3 sequences, 14% of them seen just once; the ten biggest clones take up approximately 10%. The sequenced sample was blood. The receptors shown here come from a woman between 18 and 30 years old with Graves' hyperthyroidism.

This clonotype was found many times. This chain joins TRBV29-1 and TRBJ1-2, with TRBD1 matching 8 bases. Germline loops: CDR1 SQVTM, CDR2 ANQGSEA. With V trimmed by 6 bases and J by 0 bases, 9 bases remained unmatched. This CDR3 spans 15 amino acids. The CDR3 sequence: CSVWAGTGTNYGYTF. The CDR3 DNA is TGCAGCGTGTGGGCCGGGACAGGCACTAACTATGGCTACACCTTC.

This clonotype was picked up a small number of times. The genes are TRBV19 and TRBJ2-1, with unresolved D. CDR1 LNHDA and CDR2 SQIVND come from the germline V gene (reference sequence). The CDR3 is made up of 15 amino acids. V lost 3 bases to trimming and J lost 9 bases, with 18 bases between them. CDR3 residues: CASSMWAATVVEQFF. The CDR3 DNA reads as TGTGCCAGTAGTATGTGGGCCGCCACCGTTGTTGAGCAGTTCTTC.

About this clonotype: The junction departs from germline at one end; a sequencing error may be responsible. This rearrangement joins TRBV6-1 to TRBJ2-1, with a possible D match to TRBD2 (7 bases). The germline V gene encodes CDR1 MNHNS and CDR2 SASEGT. CDR3 length equals 16 residues. The CDR3 is CASSELTGRDYYEQFF. DNA for the CDR3: TGTGCCAGCAGTGAACTGACAGGTCGGGACTACTATGAGCAGTTCTTC.

This chain connects TRBV7-9 to TRBJ2-5; possibly TRBD2 for D (6 bases). The germline V gene has CDR1 SEHNR and CDR2 FQNEAQ (reference sequence). This CDR3 comprises 14 residues. V was trimmed by 4 bases and J by 2 bases, leaving 11 bases between them. The CDR3: CASSSRLGQETQYF. The CDR3 bases are TGTGCCAGCAGCTCCCGACTAGGTCAAGAGACCCAGTACTTC. The complete variable domain, with remaining parts taken from reference TRBV7-9 and TRBJ2-5, reads DTGVSQNPRHKITKRGQNVTFRCDPISEHNRLYWYRQTLGQGPEFLTYFQNEAQLEKSRLLSDRFSAERPKGSFSTLEIQRTEQGDSAMYLCASSSRLGQETQYFGPGTRLLVL.

This clonotype was seen more than once but under ten times. V is TRBV12-3 or TRBV12-4 and J is TRBJ2-7; D assignment may be TRBD1 or TRBD2 (5 bases each). The length of the CDR3 is 16 residues. The V end lost 6 bases, the J end lost 2 bases, and 20 bases lay between the germline ends. CDR3 loop: CASSPSSRDGAYEQYF. CDR3 DNA sequence: TGTGCCAGCAGCCCTTCCTCCCGGGACGGGGCCTACGAGCAGTACTTC.

The chain carries TRBV29-1 and TRBJ2-7, with a weak D call TRBD1 (5 bases). The CDR3 length is 12 residues. Germline values: CDR1 SQVTM, CDR2 ANQGSEA. V dropped 7 bases and J dropped 3 bases, with 13 bases sitting between them. CDR3 DNA sequence: TGCAGCGCTACCGGACAAGACTACGAGCAGTACTTC. This encodes CSATGQDYEQYF.

Comments on this clonotype: One end of the junction does not line up with germline, which may come from a read error. The chain recombines TRBV7-3 with TRBJ1-4; D unresolved. This CDR3 region has 13 residues. CDR1 is SGHTA, CDR2 FQGTGA, per germline. In DNA, the CDR3 is TGTGCCAGCCTCTCGACATATAATGAAAAACTGCTTTTT. Translated: CASLSTYNEKLLF.

The chain joins TRBV28 to TRBJ2-3, with D possibly being TRBD2 (6 bases). In germline, CDR1 is MDHEN, CDR2 SYDVKM. V shed 10 bases and J shed 2 bases, with 19 bases lying between them. The CDR3 extends over 15 amino acids. The CDR3 here is CATNPWGRPTDTQYF. The CDR3, as DNA: TGTGCCACCAACCCCTGGGGGAGGCCCACAGATACGCAGTATTTT.

The chain uses TRBV4-1 and TRBJ2-7; D gene ambiguous. CDR3 length: 13 residues. Deletions cut 0 bases from V and 4 bases from J, with 7 bases between. CDR1 is MGHRA and CDR2 is YSYEKL in the germline V gene. CDR3 in amino acids: CASSQENGYEQYF. The CDR3 nucleotides read TGCGCCAGCAGCCAAGAGAACGGGTACGAGCAGTACTTC.

This clonotype was counted only a few times. The chain recombines TRBV20-1 with TRBJ1-6, with D unresolved. In germline, CDR1 is DFQATT, CDR2 SNEGSKA (reference sequence). This CDR3 is built from 14 residues. The ends were cut back, 2 bases at V and 8 bases at J, with 13 bases in the middle. The CDR3 DNA is TGCAGTGCTAGATACATAGTAGGTGATTCACCCCTCCACTTT. This sequence encodes CSARYIVGDSPLHF.

J is TRBJ2-1 and V is TRBV5-6; 8 nucleotides match TRBD1. V dropped 6 bases and J dropped 9; count of bases not matched to a gene: 17. Germline V lookup: CDR1 SGHDT, CDR2 YYEEEE. The length of the CDR3 is 16 residues. CDR3 sequence: CASIVRGTRGQGEQFF. CDR3 in DNA: TGTGCCAGCATCGTGCGGGGTACCAGGGGGCAAGGTGAGCAGTTCTTC.

This clonotype was seen many times. The chain uses TRBV28 and TRBJ1-1; weak D call: TRBD1 (6 bases). This CDR3 spans 13 amino acids. V was clipped by 2 bases and J by 7 bases, with 11 bases between them. Germline values: CDR1 MDHEN, CDR2 SYDVKM. The CDR3 sequence is CASSLDRRYEAFF. As DNA, the CDR3 is TGTGCCAGCAGTTTAGACAGGCGATATGAAGCTTTCTTT.

This clonotype was seen ten or more times. V usage is TRBV18 and J usage is TRBJ2-1; 7 bases match TRBD1. CDR1 and CDR2 (germline): KGHSH, LQKENI. CDR3 size: 15 residues. With V trimmed by 4 bases and J by 7 bases, 10 bases remained unmatched. The CDR3 reads CASSLQPGTDNEQFF. The DNA for the CDR3 is TGTGCCAGCTCACTCCAACCCGGGACAGATAATGAGCAGTTCTTC.

The chain is built from TRBV12-3 or TRBV12-4 and TRBJ2-5; no reliable D call. Trimming removed 8 bases from V and 4 bases from J, with 8 bases in between. CDR3 length: 11 amino acids. Here the CDR3 reads CASLKGETQYF. CDR3 DNA sequence: TGTGCCAGCCTCAAAGGAGAGACCCAGTACTTC.